These 18 T cell receptor beta chains originate from one sample sequenced in a study of blood T cell repertoires in COVID-19. Sequenced by immunoSEQ multiplex PCR; TCRdb stores in-frame clones only, minus some. The table records 90,000 to 100,000 clones, about 80% of them present only once. The sequencing input was peripheral blood. Receptor source: a man in his 70s with acute or convalescent COVID-19.

The V call is TRBV6-2 or TRBV6-3, the J call TRBJ1-2; TRBD1 is a possible D gene (6 bases). V lost 5 bases and J lost 4, with 11 bases in between. Germline V gene sequence: CDR1 MNHEY, CDR2 SVGEGT. The CDR3 extends over 13 amino acids. The CDR3 reads CASSQGQFYGYTF. The CDR3 DNA follows: TGTGCCAGCAGTCAAGGACAGTTCTATGGCTACACCTTC.

In this sample, this clone turned up a few times. The CDR3 protein is CSVSRVNTEAFF. CDR3 DNA: TGCAGCGTCTCCCGGGTAAACACTGAAGCTTTCTTT. V and J are TRBV29-1 and TRBJ1-1, with D unresolved. The germline V gene has CDR1 SQVTM and CDR2 ANQGSEA. With 6 bases removed from V and 2 bases from J, the gap between germline ends came to 10 bases. The CDR3 length is 12 residues.

This chain links TRBV5-4 with TRBJ2-5; 10 bases map to TRBD1. From germline, CDR1 is SGHNT and CDR2 YYREEE (reference sequence). The CDR3 is 15 amino acids. V dropped 4 bases and J dropped 2; count of bases not matched to a gene: 5. In DNA, the CDR3 is TGTGCCAGCAGCGCCCGGGACAGGGGACAAGAGACCCAGTACTTC. It is translated as CASSARDRGQETQYF.

This sequence joins TRBV2 and TRBJ1-5; 9 positions match TRBD1. Germline V gene sequence: CDR1 SNHLY, CDR2 FYNNEI. The V gene end was trimmed by 8 bases and the J gene end by 3 bases; junction bases not matched to a gene: 2. CDR3 length: 13 residues. This chain's CDR3 is CASGDRDNQPQHF. Here the CDR3 DNA reads TGTGCCAGCGGGGACAGGGACAATCAGCCCCAGCATTTT.

V is TRBV2 and J is TRBJ2-7; D might be TRBD1 (5 bases). Trimming stripped 9 bases from V and 2 bases from J, with 11 bases between. The germline CDR1 and CDR2 sequences are SNHLY and FYNNEI. This CDR3 region has 12 residues. The CDR3 DNA is TGTGCCAGTCAGGGTTTCCCCTACGAGCAGTACTTC. Translating it yields CASQGFPYEQYF.

The CDR3 DNA sequence: TGCGCCAGCAGCGCGAACAGGGACCTCTTGGACGAGCAGTACTTC. Encoded protein: CASSANRDLLDEQYF. The rearrangement joins TRBV5-1 to TRBJ2-7; a weak D match, TRBD1 (6 bases). V lost 4 bases, J lost 5 bases, and 19 bases lay in between. Per germline, CDR1 SGHRS and CDR2 YFSETQ. The CDR3 length is 15 residues. Looking up the rest from reference TRBV5-1 and TRBJ2-7 gives the full variable domain: KAGVTQTPRYLIKTRGQQVTLSCSPISGHRSVSWYQQTPGQGLQFLFEYFSETQRNKGNFPGRFSGRQFSNSRSEMNVSTLELGDSALYLCASSANRDLLDEQYFGPGTRLTVT.

This clone has a count of ten or more. This chain joins TRBV3-1 (or the pseudogene TRBV3-2) and TRBJ2-1; TRBD2 matches 11 bases. V lost 5 bases, J lost 8 bases, and 17 bases stayed unmatched. CDR3 length: 18 amino acids. CDR1 is LGHDT, CDR2 YNNKEL, per germline (reference sequence). CDR3 sequence reads: CASSYLFSSGRTSDEQFF. CDR3 in DNA: TGTGCCAGCAGCTACTTATTCTCTAGCGGGAGGACTTCGGATGAGCAGTTCTTC.

The chain combines TRBV9 with TRBJ2-1; 9 positions match TRBD1. The CDR3 is 16 residues long. CDR1 is SGDLS and CDR2 is YYNGEE in the germline V gene. The ends lost 0 bases at V and 9 bases at J; junction bases unmatched: 10. CDR3 nucleotides: TGTGCCAGCAGCGTAGACCAGGGACAGGGATTGCGTGAGCAGTTCTTC. Its translation: CASSVDQGQGLREQFF.

In this sample, this clone turned up a few times. The chain employs TRBV28 and TRBJ2-5, with 9 bases lining up with TRBD2. Germline V gives CDR1 MDHEN, CDR2 SYDVKM. V shed 4 bases and J 6 bases; nucleotides not matched to a gene: 6. CDR3 length: 14 amino acids. The CDR3 sequence is CASSSLAGVKTQYF. CDR3 bases: TGTGCCAGCAGTTCCTTAGCGGGAGTAAAGACCCAGTACTTC.

J is TRBJ2-3 and V is TRBV5-1; possible D gene TRBD2, 5 bases. Per the germline V gene, CDR1 is SGHRS and CDR2 is YFSETQ. The CDR3 extends over 19 amino acids. V shed 3 bases and J shed 5 bases, with 28 bases lying between them. The DNA of the CDR3 is TGCGCCAGCAGCTCTACGAGAGGGAAACTAGTGTTTAGGGAAGATACGCAGTATTTT. Protein: CASSSTRGKLVFREDTQYF.

J is TRBJ2-6 and V is TRBV11-2, with D possibly TRBD2 on 6 matching bases. The CDR3 consists of 19 residues. CDR1 and CDR2 from the germline V gene are SGHAT and FQNNGV. Trimming removed 5 bases at V and 1 base at J, with 21 bases between. The CDR3 nucleotides are TGTGCCAGCAGCCCAGGCTGGGGGGTTCCTCTATCTGGGGCCAACGTCCTGACTTTC. This encodes CASSPGWGVPLSGANVLTF.

The rearrangement uses TRBV28 and TRBJ1-2, with 9 nucleotides matching TRBD1. CDR3 length: 13 amino acids. Germline V gene data show CDR1 as MDHEN and CDR2 as SYDVKM. The V segment lost 3 bases and the J segment 8 bases; nucleotides outside the gene matches: 4. CDR3 amino acids: CASSFRDRDGYTF. The CDR3, as DNA: TGTGCCAGCAGTTTTAGGGACAGGGACGGCTACACCTTC.

The chain employs TRBV10-2 and TRBJ2-5; 10 bases match TRBD1. J lost 5 bases, V lost 6 bases, and 6 bases had no gene match. CDR1 is WSHSY and CDR2 is SAAADI in the germline V gene. CDR3 length: 14 amino acids. The CDR3 reads CASRRGQGGETQYF. The CDR3 DNA reads as TGCGCCAGCAGACGTGGACAGGGGGGTGAGACCCAGTACTTC.

The chain is built from TRBV19 and TRBJ2-2, with 7 bases identical to TRBD2. Germline CDR1 and CDR2: LNHDA and SQIVND (reference sequence). J gave up 5 bases and V 10 bases, and 10 bases lay outside the gene matches. The CDR3 totals 14 residues. The CDR3 DNA is TGTGCCACTTCCCCGGGGGGAGGGACCGGGGAGCTGTTTTTT. It translates to CATSPGGGTGELFF.

The chain carries TRBV7-3 and TRBJ2-2, with D hard to call. The CDR3 is 12 amino acids. CDR1 and CDR2 (germline): SGHTA, FQGTGA. The V end lost 5 bases, the J end lost 6 bases, and 7 bases lay between the germline ends. Here the CDR3 reads CASSATAGELFF. The CDR3 DNA follows: TGTGCCAGCAGCGCCACGGCCGGGGAGCTGTTTTTT. The variable domain in full, with the rest retrieved from reference TRBV7-3 and TRBJ2-2, is GAGVSQTPSNKVTEKGKYVELRCDPISGHTALYWYRQSLGQGPEFLIYFQGTGAADDSGLPNDRFFAVRPEGSVSTLKIQRTERGDSAVYLCASSATAGELFFGEGSRLTVL.

This clone was observed a few times. This chain links TRBV5-1 with TRBJ1-5; D not resolved. The CDR3 has 13 amino acids. V was clipped by 2 bases and J by 4 bases, with 7 bases between them. The germline gives CDR1 SGHRS, CDR2 YFSETQ. CDR3 sequence (DNA): TGCGCCAGCAGCTTACAGAGTAATCAGCCCCAGCATTTT. Its protein product is CASSLQSNQPQHF.

The chain is built from TRBV24-1 and TRBJ2-3; 10 positions match TRBD2. CDR3 length equals 13 residues. Looked up from germline, CDR1 is KGHDR and CDR2 is SFDVKD. V shed 10 bases and J 1 base; nucleotides not matched to a gene: 1. The CDR3 bases are TGTGCCACGGGGACTAGCGGCACAGATACGCAGTATTTT. This codes for CATGTSGTDTQYF.

This rearrangement joins TRBV28 to TRBJ2-3; 7 positions match TRBD1. CDR3 size: 13 residues. Germline-derived CDR1 and CDR2 are MDHEN and SYDVKM. V lost 10 bases and J lost 0; bases outside the gene matches: 4. CDR3 nucleotides: TGTGCCAACAGGGACAGCAGCACAGATACGCAGTATTTT. This sequence encodes CANRDSSTDTQYF. Based on the CDR3 plus reference TRBV28 and TRBJ2-3, the full variable domain is DVKVTQSSRYLVKRTGEKVFLECVQDMDHENMFWYRQDPGLGLRLIYFSYDVKMKEKGDIPEGYSVSREKKERFSLILESASTNQTSMYLCANRDSSTDTQYFGPGTRLTVL.